This TCR beta chain came from a study of T cell clones after liver transplantation. Study as a whole: Immunosuppression withdrawal was tried within 2 years after liver transplantation in this trial. Pre-transplant mixed lymphocyte reactions yielded third-party-reactive TCRbeta sequences as comparators for graft-donor-reactive sequences. Subjects received no induction therapy and standard immunosuppression until randomization at 12-24 months post-transplant.

TCRdb's copy holds only in-frame clones and misses some; the assay was immunoSEQ multiplex PCR. The data show around 20,000 clones, 80% to 90% seen once. Per the germline V gene, CDR1 is SGHAT and CDR2 is FQNNGV. The V end lost 5 bases, the J end lost 2 bases, and 16 bases lay between the germline ends. There are 15 residues in the CDR3. This TCR was sampled from a human donor who received a liver transplant. The chain employs TRBV11-2 and TRBJ2-7, with a tentative D call TRBD1 (6 bases). The source was CD8+ T cells from blood, collected before liver transplant. CDR3 loop: CASSISPGQTYEQYF. CDR3 coding DNA: TGTGCCAGCAGCATCAGCCCGGGACAAACCTACGAGCAGTACTTC.